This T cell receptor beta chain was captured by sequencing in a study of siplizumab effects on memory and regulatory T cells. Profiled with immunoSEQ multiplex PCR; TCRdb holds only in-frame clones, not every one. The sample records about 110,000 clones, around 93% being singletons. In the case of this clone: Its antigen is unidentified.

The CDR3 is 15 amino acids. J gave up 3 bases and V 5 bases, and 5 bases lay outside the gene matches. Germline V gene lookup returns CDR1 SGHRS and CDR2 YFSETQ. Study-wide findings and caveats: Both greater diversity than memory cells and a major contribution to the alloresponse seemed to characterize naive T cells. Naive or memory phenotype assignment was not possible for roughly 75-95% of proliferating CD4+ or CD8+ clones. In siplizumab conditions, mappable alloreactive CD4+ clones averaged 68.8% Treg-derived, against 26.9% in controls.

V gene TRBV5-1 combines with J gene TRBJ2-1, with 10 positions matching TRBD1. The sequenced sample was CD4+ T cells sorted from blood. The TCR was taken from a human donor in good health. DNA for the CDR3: TGCGCCAGCAGTCCCGGGACAGGGGTCTACAATGAGCAGTTCTTC. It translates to CASSPGTGVYNEQFF.